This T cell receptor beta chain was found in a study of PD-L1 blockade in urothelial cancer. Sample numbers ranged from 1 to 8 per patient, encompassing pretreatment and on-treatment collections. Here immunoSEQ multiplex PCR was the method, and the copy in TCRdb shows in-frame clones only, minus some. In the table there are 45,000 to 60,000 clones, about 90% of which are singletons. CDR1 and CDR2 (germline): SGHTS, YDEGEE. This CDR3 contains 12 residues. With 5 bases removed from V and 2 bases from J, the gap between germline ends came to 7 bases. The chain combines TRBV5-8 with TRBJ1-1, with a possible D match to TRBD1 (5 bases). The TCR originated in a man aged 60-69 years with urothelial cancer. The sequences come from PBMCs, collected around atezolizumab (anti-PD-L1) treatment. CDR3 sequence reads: CASRGHNTEAFF. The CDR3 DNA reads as TGTGCCAGCAGGGGGCACAACACTGAAGCTTTCTTT. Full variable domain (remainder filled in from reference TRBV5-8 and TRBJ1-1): EAGVTQSPTHLIKTRGQQATLRCSPISGHTSVYWYQQALGLGLQFLLWYDEGEERNRGNFPPRFSGRQFPNYSSELNVNALELEDSALYLCASRGHNTEAFFGQGTRLTVV.